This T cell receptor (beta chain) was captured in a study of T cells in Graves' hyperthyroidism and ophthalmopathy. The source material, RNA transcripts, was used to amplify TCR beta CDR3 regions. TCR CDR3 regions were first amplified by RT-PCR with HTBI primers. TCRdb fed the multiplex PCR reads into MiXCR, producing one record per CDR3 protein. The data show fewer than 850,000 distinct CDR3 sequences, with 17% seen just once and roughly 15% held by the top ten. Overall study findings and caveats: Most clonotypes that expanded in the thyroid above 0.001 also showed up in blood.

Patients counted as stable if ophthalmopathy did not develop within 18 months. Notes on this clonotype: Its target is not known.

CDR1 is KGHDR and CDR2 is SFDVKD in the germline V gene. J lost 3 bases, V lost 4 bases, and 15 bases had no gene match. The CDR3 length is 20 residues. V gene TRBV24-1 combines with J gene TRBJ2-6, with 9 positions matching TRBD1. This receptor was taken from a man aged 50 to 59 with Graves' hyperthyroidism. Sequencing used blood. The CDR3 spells CATSDASPGQGNLGANVLTF. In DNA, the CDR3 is TGTGCCACCAGTGACGCCTCTCCGGGACAGGGTAATCTTGGGGCCAACGTCCTGACTTTC.